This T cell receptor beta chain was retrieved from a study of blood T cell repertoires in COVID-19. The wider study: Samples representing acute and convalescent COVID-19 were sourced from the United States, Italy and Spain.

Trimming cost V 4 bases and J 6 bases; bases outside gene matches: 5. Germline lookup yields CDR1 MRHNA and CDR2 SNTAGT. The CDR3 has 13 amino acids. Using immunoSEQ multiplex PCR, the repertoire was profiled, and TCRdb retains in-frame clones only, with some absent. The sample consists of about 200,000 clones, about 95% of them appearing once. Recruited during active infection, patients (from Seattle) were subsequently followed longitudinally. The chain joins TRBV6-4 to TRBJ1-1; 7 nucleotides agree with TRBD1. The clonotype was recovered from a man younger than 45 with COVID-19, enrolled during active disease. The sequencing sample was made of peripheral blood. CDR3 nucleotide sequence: TGTGCCAGCAGTGCCCCGGACAGGCCTGAAGCTTTCTTT. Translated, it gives CASSAPDRPEAFF.